These 19 T cell receptor beta chains were all obtained from the same sample, sequenced in a study of sequential checkpoint blockade in melanoma. Data came from immunoSEQ multiplex PCR; TCRdb stores just in-frame clones and leaves some out. The profile covers around 40,000 clones, with about nine tenths appearing a single time and roughly 12% taken by the ten largest. Regarding treatment: randomized to nivolumab then ipilimumab (arm A) or the reverse (arm B). Sample: CD8+ T cells sorted from blood (inferred from file names), taken from a patient given nivolumab and ipilimumab in sequence. Receptors were obtained from a human donor with melanoma.

V usage is TRBV28 and J usage is TRBJ1-3; TRBD1 matches 8 bases. Trimming cost V 6 bases and J 2 bases; bases outside gene matches: 9. The CDR3 extends over 16 amino acids. The germline CDR1 and CDR2 sequences are MDHEN and SYDVKM. The CDR3 spells CASSLAVQGAGNTIYF. CDR3 bases: TGTGCCAGCAGCCTGGCGGTACAGGGGGCTGGAAACACCATATATTTT.

The chain combines TRBV4-1 with TRBJ1-5, with TRBD1 identical over 8 bases. The CDR3 length is 17 residues. Per germline, CDR1 MGHRA and CDR2 YSYEKL. Trimming at V came to 4 bases and at J to 4 bases, leaving 12 bases not matched to a gene. The CDR3, as DNA: TGCGCCAGCAGCCTCGTACGTGGGACAGGAGGGAATCAGCCCCAGCATTTT. This codes for CASSLVRGTGGNQPQHF.

The V call is TRBV29-1, the J call TRBJ2-3, with D unclear. Per the germline V gene, CDR1 is SQVTM and CDR2 is ANQGSEA. Trimming shortened V by 8 bases and J by 1 base, and 16 bases separated the two germline ends. This CDR3 has 14 residues. The CDR3 DNA reads TGCAGCCTTATTAGTACGCGGCGCACAGATACGCAGTATTTT. Translated, it gives CSLISTRRTDTQYF.

This chain's CDR3 is CASSIVGYQETQYF. The CDR3 coding sequence is TGTGCCAGTAGTATAGTCGGGTACCAAGAGACCCAGTACTTC. This chain connects TRBV19 to TRBJ2-5; no reliable D call. Trimming removed 1 base from V and 0 bases from J, with 6 bases in between. The germline V gene has CDR1 LNHDA and CDR2 SQIVND (reference sequence). The CDR3 is 14 residues long.

The chain recombines TRBV28 with TRBJ1-3, with TRBD1 as a possible D gene (5 bases). The CDR3 is 15 amino acids. Per germline, CDR1 MDHEN and CDR2 SYDVKM. V lost 1 base, J lost 2 bases, and 9 bases lay in between. CDR3 DNA sequence: TGTGCCAGCAGTTTATCATCGGGGGCTGGAAACACCATATATTTT. Translating gives CASSLSSGAGNTIYF.

CDR3 sequence: CASNLGQGAVDEQFF. The CDR3 DNA is TGTGCCAGCAACCTAGGACAGGGGGCTGTAGATGAGCAGTTCTTC. The V gene is TRBV27, the J gene TRBJ2-1; TRBD1 aligns across 11 bases. The CDR3 runs 15 residues. Germline CDR1 is MNHEY and CDR2 is SMNVEV (reference sequence). V shed 7 bases and J 8 bases; nucleotides not matched to a gene: 10.

The gene calls are TRBV7-9 and TRBJ2-1, with D possibly TRBD2 on 6 matching bases. This CDR3 comprises 16 residues. V was trimmed by 4 bases and J by 4 bases, leaving 17 bases between them. CDR1 is SEHNR, CDR2 FQNEAQ, per germline (reference sequence). This CDR3 is CASSSRGGQWYNEQFF. CDR3 nucleotide sequence: TGTGCCAGCAGCTCCCGTGGAGGGCAGTGGTACAATGAGCAGTTCTTC. The full variable domain, completed using reference TRBV7-9 and TRBJ2-1, is DTGVSQNPRHKITKRGQNVTFRCDPISEHNRLYWYRQTLGQGPEFLTYFQNEAQLEKSRLLSDRFSAERPKGSFSTLEIQRTEQGDSAMYLCASSSRGGQWYNEQFFGPGTRLTVL.

The V call is TRBV15, the J call TRBJ1-5, with D perhaps matching TRBD1 (6 bases). Trimming pared 3 bases from V and 3 bases from J, leaving 9 bases between. The CDR3 sequence is 14 residues long. The germline V gene has CDR1 LNHNV and CDR2 YYDKDF (reference sequence). The DNA of the CDR3 is TGTGCCACCAGCAGTAACAGGGACAATCAGCCCCAGCATTTT. Translating it yields CATSSNRDNQPQHF.

The rearrangement links TRBV2 to TRBJ2-1; 13 bases are a match to TRBD2. The CDR3 contains 15 residues. Looked up from germline, CDR1 is SNHLY and CDR2 is FYNNEI. With V trimmed by 6 bases and J by 8 bases, 7 bases remained unmatched. The CDR3 region has the DNA TGTGCCAGCAGCGCCGGACTAGCGGGAGACTATGAGCAGTTCTTC. Protein sequence: CASSAGLAGDYEQFF.

This rearrangement joins TRBV7-3 to TRBJ2-1, with D possibly being TRBD2 (5 bases). This CDR3 region has 15 residues. The V and J ends lost 1 base and 1 base respectively, with 8 bases between them. Per germline, CDR1 SGHTA and CDR2 FQGTGA. In nucleotides, the CDR3 is TGTGCCAGCAGCTTAATATCGGGGTCCTACAATGAGCAGTTCTTC. Translation: CASSLISGSYNEQFF.

As regards this clone: Other nucleotide sequences in the sample specify the same CDR3. The V and J genes are TRBV11-1 and TRBJ1-6; TRBD1 matches 8 bases. V lost 5 bases to trimming and J lost 5 bases; unmatched junction nucleotides: 2. Germline V gives CDR1 SGHAT, CDR2 FQDESV (reference sequence). This CDR3 spans 14 amino acids. Here the CDR3 DNA reads TGTGCCAGCAGCCGGACAGGGAATAATTCACCCCTCCACTTT. This codes for CASSRTGNNSPLHF.

The chain has TRBV27 and TRBJ1-4, with D maybe TRBD1 (6 bases). The CDR3 extends over 17 amino acids. V was clipped by 4 bases and J by 3 bases, with 18 bases between them. The germline V gene has CDR1 MNHEY and CDR2 SMNVEV (reference sequence). The CDR3 nucleotides are TGTGCCAGCAGTTCCCTTAGGGGGAGTACAGCTAATGAAAAACTGTTTTTT. Its translation is CASSSLRGSTANEKLFF.

The gene calls are TRBV4-3 and TRBJ2-1; D is perhaps TRBD2 (6 bases). The V end was cut by 0 bases, the J end by 4 bases, with 16 bases between. Looked up from germline, CDR1 is LGHNA and CDR2 is YSLEER. The CDR3 length is 17 residues. CDR3 nucleotides: TGCGCCAGCAGCCAAGATCGGTGGCTAGCGAATTACAATGAGCAGTTCTTC. It encodes CASSQDRWLANYNEQFF.

This rearrangement joins TRBV29-1 to TRBJ1-1; D is undetermined. The germline V gene has CDR1 SQVTM and CDR2 ANQGSEA. The CDR3 extends over 10 amino acids. Trimming left V 2 bases short and J 7 bases short, with 5 bases between. The CDR3 loop reads CSVESLEAFF. CDR3 nucleotide sequence: TGCAGCGTTGAAAGCCTTGAAGCTTTCTTT.

This chain links TRBV6-6 with TRBJ2-1; D remains unclear. Trimming left V 4 bases short and J 3 bases short, with 10 bases between. This CDR3 spans 14 amino acids. CDR1 and CDR2 (germline): MNHNY, SVGAGI (reference sequence). CDR3 sequence reads: CASSFTENYNEQFF. The CDR3 DNA reads TGTGCCAGCAGTTTTACGGAGAACTACAATGAGCAGTTCTTC.

The chain joins TRBV10-2 to TRBJ1-1; D may be TRBD1 (5 bases). V gave up 6 bases and J gave up 3 bases, with 14 bases separating them. Germline V gene lookup returns CDR1 WSHSY and CDR2 SAAADI. CDR3 size: 14 residues. CDR3 coding DNA: TGCGCCAGCAGAGTCGGGAGGGGAGACACTGAAGCTTTCTTT. Its protein is CASRVGRGDTEAFF.

J is TRBJ2-7 and V is TRBV11-2; a weak D match, TRBD1 (6 bases). V was trimmed by 5 bases and J by 4 bases, leaving 15 bases between them. Germline assignment: CDR1 SGHAT and CDR2 FQNNGV. The CDR3 length is 14 residues. The CDR3 spells CASSRPDSTYEQYF. CDR3 DNA sequence: TGTGCCAGCAGCCGCCCGGACAGCACTTACGAGCAGTACTTC.

This clone was counted a few times. The rearrangement links TRBV19 to TRBJ2-7; 13 bases agree with TRBD2. Germline assignment: CDR1 LNHDA and CDR2 SQIVND (reference sequence). CDR3 length: 15 residues. V lost 5 bases to trimming and J lost 3 bases; unmatched junction nucleotides: 4. The DNA for the CDR3 is TGTGCCAGTAGTTGGACTAGCGGGAGTGGCTACGAGCAGTACTTC. It codes for CASSWTSGSGYEQYF.

This clone was seen a single time. CDR3 loop: CASRISLAGGFEQFF. For the CDR3, the DNA is TGCGCCAGCAGGATATCACTAGCGGGAGGCTTTGAGCAGTTCTTC. J is TRBJ2-1 and V is TRBV4-3; 12 positions match TRBD2. Germline lookup yields CDR1 LGHNA and CDR2 YSLEER. Trimming cost V 6 bases and J 9 bases; bases outside gene matches: 9. The CDR3 extends over 15 amino acids.